The table lists the clone carrying this T cell receptor (beta chain) with a few counts. The V segment lost 5 bases and the J segment 2 bases; nucleotides outside the gene matches: 7. Germline assignment: CDR1 SGHVS and CDR2 FNYEAQ. The CDR3 sequence is 16 residues long. The sample comes from a study of T cells after yellow fever vaccination. TCRdb independently ran MiXCR on the 5' RACE reads; one entry per CDR3 protein. The data hold approximately 150,000 distinct CDR3 sequences, with approximately 6% observed a single time. This clonotype was sampled from a man aged 18 to 30 who received the YFV17D yellow fever vaccine. V gene TRBV7-6 combines with J gene TRBJ2-1; TRBD2 agrees at 9 bases. Sequences were derived from CD4+ T cells sorted from PBMCs, sampled on the day of the first yellow fever vaccination. The CDR3 nucleotides read TGTGCCAGCAGCCCTCGGCTAGCGGGGACCTACAATGAGCAGTTCTTC. Translated: CASSPRLAGTYNEQFF. Together with reference TRBV7-6 and TRBJ2-1, the CDR3 gives the full variable domain: GAGVSQSPRYKVTKRGQDVALRCDPISGHVSLYWYRQALGQGPEFLTYFNYEAQQDKSGLPNDRFSAERPEGSISTLTIQRTEQRDSAMYRCASSPRLAGTYNEQFFGPGTRLTVL.